These T cell receptor beta chains were read from a single sample in a study of OX40 agonist ivuxolimab in advanced cancers. Profiling relied on immunoSEQ multiplex PCR, and the TCRdb table lists in-frame clones only, not all of them. The sample carries nearly 95,000 clones, roughly 92% recorded once. The source material was CD4+ or CD8+ T cells sorted from blood, sampled in a trial of the OX40 agonist ivuxolimab. The receptors originated from an adult with an advanced solid tumor such as melanoma, head and neck, liver or kidney cancer. Each CDR3 is given with its conserved first and last residue. A D gene is named only where the DNA matches it firmly. Size tells how often a clone was seen (once, few, many) or the class of an expanded clone, and some rows leave it out.

j_call clone_size d_call v_call cdr3_nt cdr3_aa
TRBJ2-1 NA TRBD2 TRBV7-8 TGTGCCAGCACCTCCCCCGTAGCGGGAAGGCGTGACAATGAGCAGTTCTTC CASTSPVAGRRDNEQFF
TRBJ1-1 NA NA TRBV5-1 TGCGCCAGCAGCTTATCTGGGGGCACTGAAGCTTTCTTT CASSLSGGTEAFF
TRBJ1-5 few NA TRBV19 TGTGCCAGTAGCCTGGGGTCCTTCTTTAGCAATCAGCCCCAGCATTTT CASSLGSFFSNQPQHF
TRBJ2-3 once TRBD2 TRBV6-4 TGTGCCAGCAGTGCTGGGAGGGAGGGGTCAGATACGCAGTATTTT CASSAGREGSDTQYF
TRBJ2-3 NA NA TRBV11-2 TGTGCCAGCAGCCTCTGGGACTGGAGCACAGATACGCAGTATTTT CASSLWDWSTDTQYF
TRBJ2-5 NA TRBD1 TRBV9 TGTGCCAGCAGCCCCGGGACAGGGGGTACAGAGACCCAGTACTTC CASSPGTGGTETQYF
TRBJ1-2 NA NA TRBV10-1 TGCGCCAGCAGCTCGGACAGTAACTATGGCTACACCTTC CASSSDSNYGYTF
TRBJ1-5 NA NA TRBV27 TGTGCCAGCAGCCCAGGGGTGGGTCAGCCCCAGCATTTT CASSPGVGQPQHF
TRBJ2-7 NA TRBD1 TRBV5-6 TGTGCCAGCAGCCCAACTCCCGGACAGGGCTACGAGCAGTACTTC CASSPTPGQGYEQYF
TRBJ2-3 NA TRBD1 TRBV13 TGTGCCAGCAGCCTCGGGACAGCTCCGGGCACAGATACGCAGTATTTT CASSLGTAPGTDTQYF
TRBJ1-1 NA NA TRBV6-5 TGTGCCAGCAGTTACTCGATTGGTCCAAACACTGAAGCTTTCTTT CASSYSIGPNTEAFF
TRBJ2-5 NA NA TRBV6-1 TGTGCCAGCAGAGATTACGGGACTCTTGGTATACCCCAGTACTTC CASRDYGTLGIPQYF
TRBJ1-2 NA NA TRBV15 TGTGCCACCAGCAGAGGGGCACAGGGTCCACTAAGCTATGGCTACACCTTC CATSRGAQGPLSYGYTF
TRBJ1-4 NA NA TRBV2 TGTGCCAGCGGGGGGTATAGCGCAACTAATGAAAAACTGTTTTTT CASGGYSATNEKLFF
TRBJ2-5 NA NA TRBV18 TGTGCCAGCTCACCCAGGGAGCCTGGAGAGACCCAGTACTTC CASSPREPGETQYF
TRBJ1-2 NA TRBD1 TRBV29-1 TGCAGCGTGGACAGGGGGCTGGGGGGCTACACCTTC CSVDRGLGGYTF
TRBJ2-3 NA NA TRBV19 TGTGCCAGTAGTATGGCTGAAGGAAATACGCAGTATTTT CASSMAEGNTQYF
TRBJ1-1 NA NA TRBV2 TGTGCCAGAAAGGCAGGGAAGAACACTGAAGCTTTCTTT CARKAGKNTEAFF
TRBJ2-7 NA NA TRBV7-2 TGTGCCAGCAGCTTAGAGGGTCCTCTACACGAGCAGTACTTC CASSLEGPLHEQYF
TRBJ2-7 NA NA TRBV27 TGTGCCAGCAGTTTGACAGGCTACTCCTACGAGCAGTACTTC CASSLTGYSYEQYF
TRBJ2-2 NA NA TRBV5-6 TGTGCCAGCAGCGAGGACCGCAGTTACACCGGGGAGCTGTTTTTT CASSEDRSYTGELFF
TRBJ2-4 NA NA TRBV5-1 TGCGCCAGCAGCGGTAGCGTTAGGGAGAAAAACATTCAGTACTTC CASSGSVREKNIQYF
TRBJ2-7 NA NA TRBV6-5 TGTGCCAGCAGTCCCCTGGCGGGCCCCTCCTACGAGCAGTACTTC CASSPLAGPSYEQYF
TRBJ1-2 NA NA TRBV5-8 TGTGCCAGCCTTGTCGCGACAGCGCCGGGGGGCTACACCTTC CASLVATAPGGYTF
TRBJ1-5 NA NA TRBV7-8 TGTGCCAGCAGCTTAGGGGGCGAATTGTATCAGCCCCAGCATTTT CASSLGGELYQPQHF
TRBJ2-7 once NA TRBV19 TGTGCCAGTAGTATAACCCACGGACACGGAAGCTACGAGCAGTACTTC CASSITHGHGSYEQYF
TRBJ1-3 NA TRBD1 TRBV5-5 TGTGCCAGCAGCCCCGGGACAGGGGGCTCCACCATATATTTT CASSPGTGGSTIYF
TRBJ2-7 NA NA TRBV7-8 TGTGCCAGCAGCCAATACAGTAGCGAGCAGTACTTC CASSQYSSEQYF
TRBJ1-5 NA TRBD1 TRBV27 TGTGCCAGCAGTTTAGGAGGGGGCCGTCAGCCCCAGCATTTT CASSLGGGRQPQHF
TRBJ2-7 NA NA TRBV29-1 TGCAGCGTTGACACCGCGTCGTCCTACGAGCAGTACTTC CSVDTASSYEQYF
TRBJ1-1 NA NA TRBV27 TGTGCCAGCAGTTCCTGGTCCCTCGGGGAAGCTTTCTTT CASSSWSLGEAFF
TRBJ2-7 NA NA TRBV5-1 TGCGCCAGCAGCTTGGGTGGCGGGTCCTACGAGCAGTACTTC CASSLGGGSYEQYF
TRBJ2-1 NA NA TRBV13 TGTGCCAGCAGCTCCTCAGGGATAGGCAATGAGCAGTTCTTC CASSSSGIGNEQFF
TRBJ1-6 NA NA TRBV6-5 TGTGCCAGCAGTTACTCGATAGCCGCGGGTAATTCACCCCTCCACTTT CASSYSIAAGNSPLHF
TRBJ1-2 NA NA TRBV27 TGTGCCAGCGCTGGAGTTGGAGGTCCTAACTATGGCTACACCTTC CASAGVGGPNYGYTF
TRBJ2-1 NA NA TRBV19 TGTGCCAGTAGTATAGGCGATATTGACCAGTTCTTC CASSIGDIDQFF
TRBJ2-7 NA NA TRBV5-5 TGTGCCAGCAGCTTGGCGCGGGATCCCAGCTCCTACGAGCAGTACTTC CASSLARDPSSYEQYF
TRBJ2-3 NA NA TRBV15 TGTGCCACCAGCAGAGAGATGGGCAGGGGACCCGGGGATACGCAGTATTTT CATSREMGRGPGDTQYF
TRBJ2-7 NA NA TRBV27 TGTGCCAGCAGTCTCAGGGGAGGAGAGCAGTACTTC CASSLRGGEQYF
TRBJ2-1 NA NA TRBV2 TGTGCCAGCAGTGCTGACTACCTTAGCTCCTACAATGAGCAGTTCTTC CASSADYLSSYNEQFF
TRBJ2-2 NA TRBD1 TRBV11-2 TGTGCCAGCAGCTTAGCATTTGGCCAGGGGGTGGGCGCCGGGGAGCTGTTTTTT CASSLAFGQGVGAGELFF
TRBJ1-5 NA NA TRBV5-1 TGCGCCAGCAGCTTGGGACAGAATCAGCCCCAGCATTTT CASSLGQNQPQHF
TRBJ2-7 NA TRBD1 TRBV27 TGTGCCAGTGGGACAGGGGGCCCTTACGAGCAGTACTTC CASGTGGPYEQYF
TRBJ2-5 NA NA TRBV13 TGTGCCAGCAGCCCCGCCAAGCAAGAGACCCAGTACTTC CASSPAKQETQYF
TRBJ1-2 NA NA TRBV9 TGTGCCAGCAGAACGTCAGGTGGCCTCTATGGCTACACCTTC CASRTSGGLYGYTF
TRBJ2-5 NA NA TRBV7-9 TGTGCCAGCAGCTTTGAGGGACCCCCCTTCCAACAAGAGACCCAGTACTTC CASSFEGPPFQQETQYF
TRBJ2-7 NA NA TRBV6-5 TGTGCCAGCAGTTACTCAGGGCAGCAGTACTTC CASSYSGQQYF
TRBJ2-7 NA NA TRBV30 TGTGCCTGGAGGTGGGCTAGCGTAAGGGTCTACGAGCAGTACTTC CAWRWASVRVYEQYF
TRBJ2-3 NA TRBD2 TRBV28 TGTGCCAGCAGTTTTCAGACTAGCGGGGGAGCAGATACGCAGTATTTT CASSFQTSGGADTQYF
TRBJ2-1 NA TRBD2 TRBV27 TGTGCCAGCAGTTTTTCGGCTAGCGGAGCCTACAATGAGCAGTTCTTC CASSFSASGAYNEQFF
TRBJ2-1 NA TRBD1 TRBV5-1 TGCGCCAGCAGCCTCCGGGACAGGGAGTCCATCCATGAGCAGTTCTTC CASSLRDRESIHEQFF
TRBJ2-5 NA NA TRBV19 TGTGCCAGTAGTATACAAGGAGGGTTAACAGAGACCCAGTACTTC CASSIQGGLTETQYF
TRBJ2-3 NA NA TRBV29-1 TGCAGCGTTGAAGATACGAGTACAGATACGCAGTATTTT CSVEDTSTDTQYF
TRBJ2-3 NA NA TRBV9 TGTGCCAGCGGCTTTAACCCGGATTCCAGTCGTACGGATACGCAGTATTTT CASGFNPDSSRTDTQYF
TRBJ1-1 NA NA TRBV19 TGTGCCAGTAGTCGACGGGCGAACACTGAAGCTTTCTTT CASSRRANTEAFF